One T cell receptor beta chain is described in this entry. The antigen remains unidentified. This sample stems from a study of T-cell reconstitution after alpha-beta-depleted transplantation in children. Regarding the study as a whole: T cells produced anew were the main source of T-cell counts and diversity one year after transplant.

Unique molecular identifiers featured in how the TCRbeta library was prepared. In TCRdb, the PCR reads were re-called with MiXCR into one record per CDR3 protein. The data hold approximately 500,000 distinct CDR3 sequences, with approximately 30% observed a single time. CDR3 size: 19 residues. Germline V gene sequence: CDR1 PRHDT, CDR2 FYEKMQ (reference sequence). Trimming cost V 5 bases and J 0 bases; bases outside gene matches: 12. The sequences come from PBMCs, collected before TCRalphabeta/CD19-depleted stem cell transplant. The clonotype was recovered from a boy in the first two years of life with Wiskott-Aldrich syndrome, due to receive a stem cell transplant. The chain links TRBV13 to TRBJ2-1; 11 positions match TRBD2. The CDR3 loop reads CASSPLGLAGKSSYNEQFF. For the CDR3, the DNA is TGTGCCAGCAGCCCGCTAGGACTAGCGGGCAAGAGCTCCTACAATGAGCAGTTCTTC.